This T cell receptor (beta chain) was sequenced for a study of early T cells in non-severe SARS-CoV-2 infection. Study information: Chains stayed unpaired after sequencing of bulk RNA from unsorted whole blood.

This clonotype was recorded a few times. Its cognate antigen is unknown. Whole-study findings and limits: VDJdb matching favored anti-spike CD8 responses, missing private and CD4 specificities.

Attachment of unique molecular identifiers was made to individual cDNA molecules. MiXCR, run by TCRdb on the 5' RACE reads, gives a single entry per CDR3 protein. The repertoire holds roughly 90,000 distinct CDR3 sequences, with about 14% as singletons. The clonotype was recovered from an adult who was a healthcare worker with PCR-confirmed SARS-CoV-2 infection or an uninfected control (not recorded which). The specimen was whole blood.

The CDR3 here is CASSPLRQDGTEAFF. The CDR3 region has the DNA TGTGCCAGCTCACCACTTCGGCAGGATGGGACTGAAGCTTTCTTT. The V gene is TRBV18, the J gene TRBJ1-1; D gene uncertain. The CDR3 spans 15 residues. V was cut by 1 base and J by 5 bases, with 14 bases left in between. The germline V gene has CDR1 KGHSH and CDR2 LQKENI.